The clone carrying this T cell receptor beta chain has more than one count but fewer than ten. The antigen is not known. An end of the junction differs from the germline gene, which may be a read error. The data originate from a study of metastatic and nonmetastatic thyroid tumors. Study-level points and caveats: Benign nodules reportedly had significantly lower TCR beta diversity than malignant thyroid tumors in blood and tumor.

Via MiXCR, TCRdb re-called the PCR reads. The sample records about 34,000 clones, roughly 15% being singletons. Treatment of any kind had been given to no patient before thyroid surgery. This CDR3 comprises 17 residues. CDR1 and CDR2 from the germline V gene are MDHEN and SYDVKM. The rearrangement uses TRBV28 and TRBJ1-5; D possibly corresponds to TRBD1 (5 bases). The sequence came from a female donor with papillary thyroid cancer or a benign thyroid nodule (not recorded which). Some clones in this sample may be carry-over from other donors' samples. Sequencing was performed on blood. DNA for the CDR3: TGTGCCAGCAATTTATGGGACGGATGGCGGTCTTCGGAGCCCCAGCATTTT. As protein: CASNLWDGWRSSEPQHF.